The clone carrying this T cell receptor beta chain was picked up many times. The record originates from a study of T cells in Graves' hyperthyroidism and ophthalmopathy. What was amplified from RNA transcripts were TCR beta CDR3 regions. HTBI primers were used for first-round RT-PCR of the TCR CDR3. A single record per CDR3 protein comes from TCRdb applying MiXCR to the multiplex PCR reads. Of roughly 800,000 distinct CDR3 sequences in the sample, 35% to 45% were seen once. The CDR3 sequence is 13 residues long. Looked up from germline, CDR1 is SQVTM and CDR2 is ANQGSEA. With 3 bases removed from V and 7 bases from J, the gap between germline ends came to 12 bases.

The specimen sequenced was blood. This sequence originates from a man younger than 35 with Graves' hyperthyroidism. The chain recombines TRBV29-1 with TRBJ1-4; D remains unclear. This CDR3 reads CSVELGRSEKLFF. In DNA form, the CDR3 reads TGCAGCGTTGAGTTAGGAAGGTCTGAAAAACTGTTTTTT.